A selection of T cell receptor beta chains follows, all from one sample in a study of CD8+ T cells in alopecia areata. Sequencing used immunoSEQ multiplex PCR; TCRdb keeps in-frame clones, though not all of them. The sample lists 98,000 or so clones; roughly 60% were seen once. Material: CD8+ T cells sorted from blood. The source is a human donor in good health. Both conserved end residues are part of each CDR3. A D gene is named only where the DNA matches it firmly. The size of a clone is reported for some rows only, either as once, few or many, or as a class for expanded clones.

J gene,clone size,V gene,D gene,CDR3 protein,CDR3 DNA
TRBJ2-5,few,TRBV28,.,CASGGADETQYF,TGTGCCAGCGGGGGGGCGGATGAGACCCAGTACTTC
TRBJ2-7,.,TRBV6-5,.,CASSPSSYEQYF,TGTGCCAGCAGTCCAAGCTCCTACGAGCAGTACTTC
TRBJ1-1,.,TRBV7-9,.,CASSLDSPRATEAFF,TGTGCCAGCAGCTTAGATTCCCCCCGAGCGACTGAAGCTTTCTTT
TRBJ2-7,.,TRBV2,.,CASTTGALDSYEQYF,TGTGCCAGCACGACCGGGGCTCTTGACTCCTACGAGCAGTACTTC
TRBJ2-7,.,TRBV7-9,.,CASSYVEGEQYF,TGTGCCAGCAGCTACGTGGAAGGCGAGCAGTACTTC
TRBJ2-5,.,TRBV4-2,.,CASSQGQETQYF,TGTGCCAGCAGCCAGGGACAAGAGACCCAGTACTTC
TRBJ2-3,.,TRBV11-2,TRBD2,CASRISGGITDTQYF,TGTGCCAGCAGAATTAGCGGGGGAATCACAGATACGCAGTATTTT
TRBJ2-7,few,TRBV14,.,CASSSPSSEQYF,TGTGCCAGCAGCTCCCCCTCGAGCGAGCAGTACTTC
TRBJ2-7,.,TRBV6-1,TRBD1,CASSEGGTARYEQYF,TGTGCCAGCAGTGAAGGAGGGACAGCCCGCTACGAGCAGTACTTC
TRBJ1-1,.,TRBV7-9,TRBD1,CASNAEDRGFTEAFF,TGTGCCAGCAACGCCGAGGACAGGGGATTCACTGAAGCTTTCTTT
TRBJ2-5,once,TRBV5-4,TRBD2,CASSLPAGGRGTQYF,TGTGCCAGCAGCTTGCCAGCGGGGGGGCGCGGGACCCAGTACTTC
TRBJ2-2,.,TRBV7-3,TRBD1,CASSLLGTGWTGELFF,TGTGCCAGCAGCTTATTGGGGACAGGGTGGACCGGGGAGCTGTTTTTT
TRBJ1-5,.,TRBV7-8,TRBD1,CASSLRGQGIVQPQHF,TGTGCCAGCAGCTTACGGGGACAGGGTATCGTTCAGCCCCAGCATTTT
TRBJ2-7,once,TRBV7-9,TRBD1,CASSFTGEEQYF,TGTGCCAGCAGCTTTACAGGGGAGGAGCAGTACTTC
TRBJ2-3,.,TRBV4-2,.,CASSIRLAGLNTDTQYF,TGTGCCAGCAGTATAAGGTTGGCGGGTCTGAACACAGATACGCAGTATTTT
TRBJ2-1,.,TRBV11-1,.,CASSLLGGAPYNEQFF,TGTGCCAGCAGCTTATTAGGAGGGGCGCCGTACAATGAGCAGTTCTTC
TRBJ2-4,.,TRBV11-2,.,CASSYPGLQNIQYF,TGTGCCAGCAGCTACCCGGGCCTCCAAAACATTCAGTACTTC
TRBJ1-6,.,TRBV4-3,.,CASSQDRGYSPLHF,TGCGCCAGCAGCCAAGACAGGGGATATTCACCCCTCCACTTT
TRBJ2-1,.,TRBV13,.,CASSPHWGARYNEQFF,TGTGCCAGCAGCCCCCATTGGGGCGCCCGATACAATGAGCAGTTCTTC
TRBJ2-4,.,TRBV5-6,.,CASSFGRIQYF,TGTGCCAGCAGCTTTGGGCGCATTCAGTACTTC
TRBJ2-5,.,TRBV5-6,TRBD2,CASSLPSGGRETQYF,TGTGCCAGCAGCTTGCCGAGCGGGGGAAGAGAGACCCAGTACTTC
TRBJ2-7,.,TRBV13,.,CASSQGSSPGEQYF,TGTGCCAGCAGCCAGGGGAGCTCCCCGGGCGAGCAGTACTTC
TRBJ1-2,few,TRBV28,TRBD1,CASSLLGGGYGYTF,TGTGCCAGCAGTTTACTGGGAGGGGGCTACGGCTACACCTTC
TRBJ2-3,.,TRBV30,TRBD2,CAWSGGTSGVRDTQYF,TGTGCCTGGAGCGGGGGGACTAGCGGGGTAAGAGATACGCAGTATTTT
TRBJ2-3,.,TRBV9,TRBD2,CASSVASGVDTQYF,TGTGCCAGCAGCGTAGCTAGCGGGGTCGATACGCAGTATTTT
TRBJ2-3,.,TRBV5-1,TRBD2,CASSLGLVRDTQYF,TGCGCCAGCAGCCTAGGACTAGTTAGGGATACGCAGTATTTT
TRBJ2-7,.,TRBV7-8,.,CASSLASDYEQYF,TGTGCCAGCAGCTTAGCATCCGACTACGAGCAGTACTTC
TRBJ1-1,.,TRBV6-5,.,CASSYSGRDVTEAFF,TGTGCCAGCAGTTACTCGGGCAGGGACGTGACTGAAGCTTTCTTT
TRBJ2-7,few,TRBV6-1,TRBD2,CASSEASGGSDEQYF,TGTGCCAGCAGTGAAGCTAGCGGGGGGTCGGACGAGCAGTACTTC
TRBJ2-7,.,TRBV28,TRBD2,CASSPRLGGGREQYF,TGTGCCAGCAGCCCCAGGCTCGGCGGGGGGAGGGAGCAGTACTTC
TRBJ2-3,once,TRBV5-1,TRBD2,CASSRRQRGDGGDTQYF,TGCGCCAGCAGCCGCCGGCAGCGGGGGGATGGGGGAGATACGCAGTATTTT
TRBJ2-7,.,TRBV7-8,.,CASSLPGGLGLGEQYF,TGTGCCAGCAGCCTACCCGGGGGACTGGGGCTAGGGGAGCAGTACTTC
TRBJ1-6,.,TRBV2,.,CASMEFQTSYNSPLHF,TGTGCCAGCATGGAATTCCAGACGTCCTATAATTCACCCCTCCACTTT
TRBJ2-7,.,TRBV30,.,CAWSTVGLFYEQYF,TGTGCCTGGAGTACTGTGGGTCTTTTCTACGAGCAGTACTTC
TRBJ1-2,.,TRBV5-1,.,CASSPGPLYGYTF,TGCGCCAGCAGCCCCGGGCCCCTCTATGGCTACACCTTC
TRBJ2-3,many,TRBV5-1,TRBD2,CASSFGQKRGDVPSTDTQYF,TGCGCCAGCAGCTTTGGCCAGAAGCGGGGGGACGTACCCAGCACAGATACGCAGTATTTT
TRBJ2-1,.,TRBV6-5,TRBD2,CASSSSLAGNEQFF,TGTGCCAGCAGTTCCTCCCTAGCGGGGAATGAGCAGTTCTTC
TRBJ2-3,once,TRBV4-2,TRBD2,CASSQDWSAGGPRDTQYF,TGTGCCAGCAGCCAAGATTGGTCCGCGGGGGGGCCTAGAGATACGCAGTATTTT
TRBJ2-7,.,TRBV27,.,CASIGFGGGGYEQYF,TGTGCCAGCATTGGGTTCGGAGGGGGAGGCTACGAGCAGTACTTC
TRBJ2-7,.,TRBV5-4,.,CASSFDRSSGYEQYF,TGTGCCAGCAGCTTCGACAGGTCTAGCGGTTACGAGCAGTACTTC
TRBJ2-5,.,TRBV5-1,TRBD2,CASARPSGGPQETQYF,TGCGCCAGCGCCCGGCCTAGCGGGGGGCCACAAGAGACCCAGTACTTC
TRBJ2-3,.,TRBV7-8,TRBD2,CASSFRGLAGADTQYF,TGTGCCAGCAGTTTTAGGGGGCTAGCGGGGGCAGATACGCAGTATTTT